The 28 T cell receptor beta chains reported below all come from one sample, sequenced in a study of lymphopenia after photon versus proton radiotherapy. Data came from immunoSEQ multiplex PCR; TCRdb stores just in-frame clones and leaves some out. Of 40,000 or so clones in the sample, about 85% were seen once. The sequences come from peripheral blood, collected from a patient treated with photon-based radiotherapy. The receptors originated from a man between 35 and 55 years old with gastric cancer.

This chain links TRBV11-2 with TRBJ2-7; tentatively, D is TRBD1 (6 bases). The CDR3 covers 15 residues. V was cut by 1 base and J by 7 bases, with 17 bases left in between. The germline CDR1 and CDR2 sequences are SGHAT and FQNNGV. CDR3 sequence (DNA): TGTGCCAGCAGCTTAGCGGGGACACAGGTAGGGGAGCAGTACTTC. This translates into CASSLAGTQVGEQYF.

V gene TRBV4-2 combines with J gene TRBJ2-7; 10 bases match TRBD1. The CDR3 totals 14 residues. CDR1 LGHNA and CDR2 YNFKEQ come from the germline V gene. V lost 4 bases, J lost 0 bases, and 0 bases stayed unmatched. Here the CDR3 reads CASSRDRGSYEQYF. The CDR3 nucleotides read TGTGCCAGCAGCCGGGACAGGGGCTCCTACGAGCAGTACTTC.

The chain links TRBV18 to TRBJ2-1; 11 bases are a match to TRBD2. V lost 8 bases and J lost 0; bases outside the gene matches: 6. CDR3 length equals 16 residues. Germline CDR1 is KGHSH and CDR2 is LQKENI. The chain's CDR3 is CASLGTSGPSYNEQFF. As DNA, the CDR3 is TGTGCCAGCCTCGGGACTAGCGGACCCTCCTACAATGAGCAGTTCTTC.

The rearrangement joins TRBV2 to TRBJ1-4; no clear D gene. Trimming stripped 5 bases from V and 7 bases from J, with 14 bases between. The CDR3 is 14 amino acids. CDR1 and CDR2 from the germline V gene are SNHLY and FYNNEI. The DNA for the CDR3 is TGTGCCAGCAGTCAGCATCGGAGCGGTGAAAAACTGTTTTTT. Residues: CASSQHRSGEKLFF. Full variable domain (outside the CDR3, taken from reference TRBV2 and TRBJ1-4): EPEVTQTPSHQVTQMGQEVILRCVPISNHLYFYWYRQILGQKVEFLVSFYNNEISEKSEIFDDQFSVERPDGSNFTLKIRSTKLEDSAMYFCASSQHRSGEKLFFGSGTQLSVL.

This rearrangement joins TRBV11-2 to TRBJ1-2; a possible D gene is TRBD1 (6 bases). This CDR3 has 13 amino acids. Between the trimmed V and J ends, which lost 5 bases and 6 bases, there was a span of 13 bases. Germline V gene lookup returns CDR1 SGHAT and CDR2 FQNNGV. CDR3 in DNA: TGTGCCAGCAGCGGATCAGGGGTCCATGGCTACACCTTC. It encodes CASSGSGVHGYTF.

J is TRBJ1-2 and V is TRBV28, with D perhaps TRBD1 (6 bases). V was clipped by 8 bases and J by 3 bases, with 19 bases between them. The CDR3 runs to 15 residues. Germline V CDR1 and CDR2: MDHEN, SYDVKM. The CDR3 region has the DNA TGTGCCAGCCATGGCCCCACAGGGAACGACTATGGCTACACCTTC. Translated, it gives CASHGPTGNDYGYTF.

This chain uses TRBV7-2 with TRBJ2-3; 11 positions agree with TRBD2. Germline V CDR1 and CDR2: SGHTA, FQGNSA. Trimming removed 3 bases from V and 1 base from J; junction bases left unmatched: 6. This CDR3 comprises 17 residues. The CDR3 is CASSFSGGGTGTDTQYF. The CDR3 nucleotides are TGTGCCAGCAGCTTTAGCGGGGGGGGCACGGGCACAGATACGCAGTATTTT.

V usage is TRBV11-3 and J usage is TRBJ2-2; D gene uncertain. CDR3 length: 14 amino acids. V lost 5 bases, J lost 1 base, and 8 bases lay in between. Germline CDR1 and CDR2: SGHNT and YENEEA. The CDR3 DNA reads as TGTGCCAGCAGCCCCACACTGAACACCGGGGAGCTGTTTTTT. Translating gives CASSPTLNTGELFF.

In DNA form, the CDR3 reads TGCGCCAGCAGCCAAGGTCTACAAGAGACCCAGTACTTC. It translates to CASSQGLQETQYF. V is TRBV4-1 and J is TRBJ2-5, with D unresolved. Germline assignment: CDR1 MGHRA and CDR2 YSYEKL. The length of the CDR3 is 13 residues. The V gene lost 1 base and the J gene lost 2 bases, with 5 bases spanning the gap.

The rearrangement joins TRBV5-6 to TRBJ1-4, with TRBD1 as a possible D gene (5 bases). CDR3 length equals 16 residues. Trimming pared 1 base from V and 6 bases from J, leaving 16 bases between. Germline V gene sequence: CDR1 SGHDT, CDR2 YYEEEE. The CDR3 DNA reads TGTGCCAGCAGCTTGATACCCGGGACGGAAGATGAAAAACTGTTTTTT. Protein product: CASSLIPGTEDEKLFF. Full variable domain (rest looked up from reference TRBV5-6 and TRBJ1-4): DAGVTQSPTHLIKTRGQQVTLRCSPKSGHDTVSWYQQALGQGPQFIFQYYEEEERQRGNFPDRFSGHQFPNYSSELNVNALLLGDSALYLCASSLIPGTEDEKLFFGSGTQLSVL.

The chain uses TRBV19 and TRBJ2-2, with 9 bases identical to TRBD1. Germline CDR1 and CDR2: LNHDA and SQIVND (reference sequence). The CDR3 is 17 amino acids. V gave up 7 bases and J gave up 4 bases; unmatched junction bases: 13. The CDR3 protein is CASTSTPGQGSTGELFF. In DNA, the CDR3 is TGTGCCAGTACCTCGACCCCGGGACAGGGAAGCACCGGGGAGCTGTTTTTT.

To note about this clone: Other DNA sequences of this sample code for an identical CDR3. The V and J genes are TRBV18 and TRBJ2-7; TRBD1 matches at 9 bases. This CDR3 spans 15 amino acids. Trimming cost V 3 bases and J 0 bases; bases outside gene matches: 3. In germline, CDR1 is KGHSH, CDR2 LQKENI. CDR3 region: CASSPGQGTSYEQYF. For the CDR3, the DNA is TGTGCCAGCTCACCCGGACAGGGGACCTCCTACGAGCAGTACTTC.

This clone appeared a single time. The V and J genes are TRBV5-4 and TRBJ2-7; possibly TRBD2 for D (5 bases). Between the trimmed V and J ends, which lost 4 bases and 2 bases, there was a span of 13 bases. Germline V gives CDR1 SGHNT, CDR2 YYREEE (reference sequence). This CDR3 is 14 amino acids long. The CDR3 region has the DNA TGTGCCAGCAGCCCTTCTTGGGGAGCCTACGAGCAGTACTTC. Its protein is CASSPSWGAYEQYF.

Turning to this clone: The same CDR3 arises from other DNA sequences in this sample as well. The CDR3 region is CASSLGANTEAFF. Here the CDR3 DNA reads TGTGCCAGCAGCTTGGGGGCGAACACTGAAGCTTTCTTT. V usage is TRBV7-3 and J usage is TRBJ1-1; TRBD1 might be the D (6 bases). Germline CDR1 is SGHTA and CDR2 is FQGTGA. Trimming removed 3 bases at V and 1 base at J, with 6 bases between. CDR3 length: 13 amino acids.

The genes are TRBV7-2 and TRBJ2-5; no definite D call. Looked up from germline, CDR1 is SGHTA and CDR2 is FQGNSA. Trimming pared 5 bases from V and 3 bases from J, leaving 7 bases between. CDR3 size: 12 residues. The chain's CDR3 is CASSPLKETQYF. The CDR3 DNA sequence: TGTGCCAGCAGCCCGCTAAAAGAGACCCAGTACTTC. The variable domain in full, with the rest retrieved from reference TRBV7-2 and TRBJ2-5, is GAGVSQSPSNKVTEKGKDVELRCDPISGHTALYWYRQSLGQGLEFLIYFQGNSAPDKSGLPSDRFSAERTGGSVSTLTIQRTQQEDSAVYLCASSPLKETQYFGPGTRLLVL.

V and J are TRBV18 and TRBJ1-1; D is ambiguous. The CDR3 runs to 13 residues. V shed 2 bases and J shed 1 base, with 5 bases lying between them. CDR1 is KGHSH, CDR2 LQKENI, per germline. The CDR3 sequence is CASSPGENTEAFF. The CDR3 DNA reads as TGTGCCAGCTCACCAGGAGAGAACACTGAAGCTTTCTTT.

V gene TRBV19 combines with J gene TRBJ2-3, with 11 bases that match TRBD1. The germline gives CDR1 LNHDA, CDR2 SQIVND (reference sequence). The V gene end was trimmed by 5 bases and the J gene end by 6 bases; junction bases not matched to a gene: 16. The CDR3 spans 18 residues. This chain's CDR3 is CASSGGTGGNGRWDTQYF. The CDR3 bases are TGTGCCAGTAGTGGCGGGACAGGGGGAAACGGTCGTTGGGATACGCAGTATTTT.

This chain uses TRBV5-4 with TRBJ2-6; perhaps D is TRBD1 or TRBD2 (5 bases each). This CDR3 contains 17 residues. V was pared by 6 bases and J by 0 bases, with 16 bases between. Germline CDR1 reads SGHNT; CDR2 reads YYREEE (reference sequence). The DNA for the CDR3 is TGTGCCAGCACCCCTGAGGGGACGGGCTCTGGGGCCAACGTCCTGACTTTC. It encodes CASTPEGTGSGANVLTF.

This chain links TRBV4-3 with TRBJ1-4; no firm D call. Per the germline V gene, CDR1 is LGHNA and CDR2 is YSLEER. The V end lost 3 bases, the J end lost 8 bases, and 16 bases lay between the germline ends. This CDR3 has 15 amino acids. CDR3 region: CASSHTYPRREKLFF. CDR3 in DNA: TGCGCCAGCAGCCATACTTACCCGCGCAGGGAAAAACTGTTTTTT.

This chain joins TRBV7-3 and TRBJ1-1; D is undetermined. The V end lost 4 bases, the J end lost 2 bases, and 8 bases lay between the germline ends. The germline V gene encodes CDR1 SGHTA and CDR2 FQGTGA. CDR3 length: 13 amino acids. The CDR3 DNA follows: TGTGCCAGCAGCTCGGACGGTAACACTGAAGCTTTCTTT. It yields the protein CASSSDGNTEAFF.

This clone has a handful of counts. V and J are TRBV4-2 and TRBJ1-2, with 7 positions matching TRBD1. The CDR3 runs 12 residues. Per the germline V gene, CDR1 is LGHNA and CDR2 is YNFKEQ. Germline trimming cut 8 bases from V and 4 bases from J; bases unmatched to any gene: 4. Written as DNA, the CDR3 is TGTGCCAGCCTGGGACAGTTCTATGGCTACACCTTC. This gives the protein CASLGQFYGYTF.

This clone was found a few times. The chain links TRBV18 to TRBJ2-2, with a possible D match to TRBD1 (6 bases). This CDR3 has 18 residues. Germline values: CDR1 KGHSH, CDR2 LQKENI. V was clipped by 3 bases and J by 0 bases, with 17 bases between them. The CDR3: CASSPGPKEGANTGELFF. The CDR3 DNA reads as TGTGCCAGCTCACCGGGCCCCAAAGAGGGGGCGAACACCGGGGAGCTGTTTTTT.

The chain carries TRBV30 and TRBJ1-1; D may be TRBD1 (5 bases). Germline V gene data show CDR1 as GTSNPN and CDR2 as SVGIG (reference sequence). CDR3 length: 12 amino acids. V was trimmed by 2 bases and J by 7 bases, leaving 11 bases between them. The CDR3, as DNA: TGTGCCTGGAGTATGAGGGGCTATGAAGCTTTCTTT. Translating gives CAWSMRGYEAFF.

The chain combines TRBV9 with TRBJ1-2; 7 bases are shared with TRBD1. CDR1 is SGDLS, CDR2 YYNGEE, per germline. The CDR3 runs 14 residues. Trimming cost V 3 bases and J 2 bases; bases outside gene matches: 4. CDR3 in amino acids: CASSAGGANYGYTF. CDR3 DNA sequence: TGTGCCAGCAGCGCAGGGGGAGCGAACTATGGCTACACCTTC.

The chain employs TRBV7-6 and TRBJ2-7, with D possibly being TRBD2 (6 bases). Trimming pared 4 bases from V and 0 bases from J, leaving 16 bases between. CDR1 SGHVS and CDR2 FNYEAQ come from the germline V gene. The CDR3 has 16 amino acids. Here the CDR3 DNA reads TGTGCCAGCAGCTCACACATCGGGGGTAGCTCCTACGAGCAGTACTTC. It yields the protein CASSSHIGGSSYEQYF.

This rearrangement joins TRBV27 to TRBJ2-3, with a weak D call TRBD1 (6 bases). This CDR3 region has 13 residues. Per the germline V gene, CDR1 is MNHEY and CDR2 is SMNVEV (reference sequence). Deletions cut 6 bases from V and 4 bases from J, with 11 bases between. CDR3 DNA sequence: TGTGCCAGCAGACGGACAGAGTCAGATACGCAGTATTTT. Residues: CASRRTESDTQYF.

The chain links TRBV10-3 to TRBJ1-2; 9 bases align to TRBD1. Per germline, CDR1 ENHRY and CDR2 SYGVKD. This CDR3 is built from 14 residues. J gave up 5 bases and V 2 bases, and 3 bases lay outside the gene matches. CDR3 sequence (DNA): TGTGCCATCAGTGAGCGACAGGGGGTATATGGCTACACCTTC. Amino acids: CAISERQGVYGYTF.

The CDR3 DNA sequence: TGTGCCTGGAGTCCCCGGGAGGGGCAAGCTTTCTTT. Translation gives CAWSPREGQAFF. V gene TRBV30 combines with J gene TRBJ1-1, with D tentatively TRBD1 (5 bases). The CDR3 has 12 amino acids. Germline values: CDR1 GTSNPN, CDR2 SVGIG (reference sequence). V was cut by 2 bases and J by 9 bases, with 13 bases left in between.